This TCR beta chain was recorded in a study of read filtering for tumor transcriptome and immune sequencing. Study details: After DNase treatment, RNA was made into whole-transcriptome libraries. Findings and caveats of the study: In IR-seq, single-read clonotypes were about 80% of clonotypes but approximately 3.2% of reads.

Bone marrow was sampled from every patient at the time of active disease. This clonotype has a handful of counts. Its antigen is not known. The library was built from roughly 400 ng RNA with molecular barcoded adaptors for alpha/delta and beta/gamma chains. In TCRdb, the reads were re-called with MiXCR into one record per CDR3 protein. The sample yields 48,000 or so distinct CDR3 sequences, roughly 19% seen once. This CDR3 has 13 amino acids. Germline V gene sequence: CDR1 MNHNS, CDR2 SASEGT. Trimming took 7 bases from V and 9 from J, leaving 16 bases between them. The sample taken for sequencing was a population of CD138-negative cells sorted from bone marrow. This TCR came from a donor aged 40 or older with multiple myeloma. The chain couples TRBV6-1 to TRBJ1-5; no clear D. The CDR3 reads CASTASFKPPQHF. In DNA form, the CDR3 reads TGTGCCAGCACAGCAAGTTTCAAGCCGCCCCAGCATTTT.